This T cell receptor (beta chain) was documented in a study of blood T cells in healthy people across ages. The V segment lost 1 base and the J segment 5 bases; nucleotides outside the gene matches: 3. The CDR3 covers 15 residues. From germline, CDR1 is MGHRA and CDR2 YSYEKL. PCR was performed a second time for roughly 7 to 11 cycles using a sample-barcoded 5' primer and a J-beta primer mix. The template-switch adaptor was a 5' adaptor with 12 random nucleotides. It tagged each cDNA molecule. TCRdb re-called the 5' RACE reads through MiXCR, storing one row per CDR3 protein. The profile covers approximately 780,000 distinct CDR3 sequences, with 20% to 30% appearing a single time and around 2.9% taken by the ten largest. These same data were also listed under a study on T cells of mothers and their children. As reported in that work: TCR recombination output is shaped by thymic selection similarly in related and unrelated pairs.

The rearrangement uses TRBV4-1 and TRBJ2-3; 10 bases agree with TRBD2. The clonotype comes from a boy between 10 and 17 years old in good health. The sequencing input was blood. This CDR3 reads CASSQVAGGGDTQYF. CDR3 nucleotides: TGCGCCAGCAGCCAAGTAGCGGGGGGAGGAGATACGCAGTATTTT.